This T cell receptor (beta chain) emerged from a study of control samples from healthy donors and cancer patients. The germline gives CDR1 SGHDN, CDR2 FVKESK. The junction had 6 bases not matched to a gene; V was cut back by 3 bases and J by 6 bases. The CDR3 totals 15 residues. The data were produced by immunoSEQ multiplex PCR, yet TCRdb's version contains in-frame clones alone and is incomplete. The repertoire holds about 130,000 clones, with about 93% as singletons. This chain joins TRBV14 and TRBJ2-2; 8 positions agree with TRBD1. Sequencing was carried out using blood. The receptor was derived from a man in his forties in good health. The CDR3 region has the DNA TGTGCCAGCAGCCACCAGGACAGGGTCGCCGGGGAGCTGTTTTTT. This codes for CASSHQDRVAGELFF.